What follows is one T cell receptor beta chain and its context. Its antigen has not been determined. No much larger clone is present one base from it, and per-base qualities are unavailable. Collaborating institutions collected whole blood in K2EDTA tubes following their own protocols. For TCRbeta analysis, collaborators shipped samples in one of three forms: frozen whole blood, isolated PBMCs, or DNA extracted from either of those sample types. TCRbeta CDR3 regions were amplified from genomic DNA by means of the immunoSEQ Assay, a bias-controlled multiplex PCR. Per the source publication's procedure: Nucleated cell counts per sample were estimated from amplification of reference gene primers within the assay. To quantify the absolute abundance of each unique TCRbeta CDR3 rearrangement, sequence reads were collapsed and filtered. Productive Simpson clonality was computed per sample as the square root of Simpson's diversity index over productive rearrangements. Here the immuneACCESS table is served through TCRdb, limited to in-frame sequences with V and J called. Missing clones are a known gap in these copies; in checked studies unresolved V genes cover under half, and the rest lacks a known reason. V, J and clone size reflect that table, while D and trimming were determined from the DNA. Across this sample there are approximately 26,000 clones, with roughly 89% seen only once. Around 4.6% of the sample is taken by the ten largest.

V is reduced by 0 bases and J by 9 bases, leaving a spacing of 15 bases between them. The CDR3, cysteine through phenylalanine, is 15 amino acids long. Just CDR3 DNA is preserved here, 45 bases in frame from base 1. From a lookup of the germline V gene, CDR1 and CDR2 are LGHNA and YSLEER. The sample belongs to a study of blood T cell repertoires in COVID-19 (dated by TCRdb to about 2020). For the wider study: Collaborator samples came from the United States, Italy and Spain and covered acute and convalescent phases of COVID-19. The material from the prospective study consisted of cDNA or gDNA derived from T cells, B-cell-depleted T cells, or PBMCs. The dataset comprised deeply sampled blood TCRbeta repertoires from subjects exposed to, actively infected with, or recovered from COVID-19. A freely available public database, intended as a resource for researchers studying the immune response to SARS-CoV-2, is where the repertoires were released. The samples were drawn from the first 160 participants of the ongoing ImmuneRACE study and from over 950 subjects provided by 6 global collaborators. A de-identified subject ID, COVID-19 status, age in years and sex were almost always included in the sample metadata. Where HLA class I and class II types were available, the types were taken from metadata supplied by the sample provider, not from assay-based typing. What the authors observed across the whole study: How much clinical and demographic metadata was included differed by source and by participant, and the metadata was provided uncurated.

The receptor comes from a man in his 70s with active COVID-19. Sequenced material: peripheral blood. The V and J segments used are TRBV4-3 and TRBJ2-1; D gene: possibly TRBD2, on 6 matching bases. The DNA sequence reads TGCGCCAGCAGCCAAGATGGGGCGGGAAAGGGTGAGCAGTTCTTC. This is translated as CASSQDGAGKGEQFF.